This T cell receptor (beta chain) derives from a study of Ad26.COV2.S vaccination and SARS-CoV-2 variants. The wider study: Intramuscularly, Ad26.COV2.S was given either once or twice, 56 days apart.

V was clipped by 4 bases and J by 4 bases; unmatched bases: 6. Germline CDR1 and CDR2: MGHRA and YSYEKL. The CDR3 covers 14 residues. Libraries were prepared by immunoSEQ multiplex PCR; TCRdb keeps only in-frame clonotypes and omits some of them. Of 300,000 to 400,000 clones in the sample, approximately 87% were seen once. The treatment here: roughly 18 received Ad26.COV2.S at low or high dose, single or two shots; several received placebo; per-sample allocation not given. Vaccine and placebo recipients were sampled on day 63 after the first injection. The shot given was an Ad26 vector that makes Wuhan-strain SARS-CoV-2 spike.

The clonotype originates from a person between 18 and 60 years old who received the Ad26.COV2.S COVID-19 vaccine or a placebo. The rearrangement joins TRBV4-1 to TRBJ2-7, with 8 bases that match TRBD2. The sample consisted of peripheral blood, taken in a trial of Ad26.COV2.S vaccine versus placebo. The DNA of the CDR3 is TGCGCCAGCAGCCCGGGACTAGTTGGTTACGAGCAGTACTTC. Its translation is CASSPGLVGYEQYF.